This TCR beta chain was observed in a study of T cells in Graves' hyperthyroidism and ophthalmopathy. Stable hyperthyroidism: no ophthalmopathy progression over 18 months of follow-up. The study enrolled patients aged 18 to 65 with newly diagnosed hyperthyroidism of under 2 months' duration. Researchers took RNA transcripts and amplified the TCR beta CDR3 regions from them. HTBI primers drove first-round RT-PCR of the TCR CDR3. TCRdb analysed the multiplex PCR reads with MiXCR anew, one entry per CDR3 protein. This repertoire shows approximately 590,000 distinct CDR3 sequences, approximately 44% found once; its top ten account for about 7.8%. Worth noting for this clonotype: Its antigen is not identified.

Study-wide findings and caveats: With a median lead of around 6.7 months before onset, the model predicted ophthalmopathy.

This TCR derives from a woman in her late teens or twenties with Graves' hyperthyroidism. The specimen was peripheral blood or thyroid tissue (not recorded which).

The CDR3 region has the DNA TGTGCCAGCAGCTCCCTCAGGGACTCTGGAAACACCATATATTTT. Residues: CASSSLRDSGNTIYF. The gene calls are TRBV7-9 and TRBJ1-3; a possible D gene is TRBD1 (5 bases). Per the germline V gene, CDR1 is SEHNR and CDR2 is FQNEAQ (reference sequence). The CDR3 runs to 15 residues. Trimming left V 4 bases short and J 0 bases short, with 10 bases between.